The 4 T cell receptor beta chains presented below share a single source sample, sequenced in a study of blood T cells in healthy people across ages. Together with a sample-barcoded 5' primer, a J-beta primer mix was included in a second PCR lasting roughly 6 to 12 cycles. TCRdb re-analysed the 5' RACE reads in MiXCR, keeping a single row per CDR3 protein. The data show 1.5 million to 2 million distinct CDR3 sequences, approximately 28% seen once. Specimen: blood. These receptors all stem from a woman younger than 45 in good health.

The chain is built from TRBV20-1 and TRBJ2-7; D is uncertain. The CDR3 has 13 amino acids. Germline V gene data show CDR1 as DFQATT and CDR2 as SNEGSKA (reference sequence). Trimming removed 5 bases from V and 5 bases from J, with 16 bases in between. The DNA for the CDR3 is TGCAGTGCTGGGGAAGCCCCATGGCACGAGCAGTACTTC. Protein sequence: CSAGEAPWHEQYF.

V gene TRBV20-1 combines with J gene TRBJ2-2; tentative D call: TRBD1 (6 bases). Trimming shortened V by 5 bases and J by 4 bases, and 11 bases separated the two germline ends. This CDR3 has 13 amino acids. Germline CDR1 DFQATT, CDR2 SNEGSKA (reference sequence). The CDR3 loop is CSAPDRSTGELFF. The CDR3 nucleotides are TGCAGTGCTCCCGACAGGAGCACCGGGGAGCTGTTTTTT.

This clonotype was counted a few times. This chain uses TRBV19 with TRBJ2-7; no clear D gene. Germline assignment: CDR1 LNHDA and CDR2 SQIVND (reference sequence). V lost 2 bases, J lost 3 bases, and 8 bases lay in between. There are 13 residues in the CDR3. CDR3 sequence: CASSILSGYEQYF. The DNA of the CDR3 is TGTGCCAGTAGTATACTGTCTGGCTACGAGCAGTACTTC.

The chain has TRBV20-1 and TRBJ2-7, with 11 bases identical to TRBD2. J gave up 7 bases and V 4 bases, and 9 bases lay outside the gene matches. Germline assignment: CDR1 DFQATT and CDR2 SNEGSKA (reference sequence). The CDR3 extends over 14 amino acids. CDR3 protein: CSATSTSGDPEQYF. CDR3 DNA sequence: TGCAGTGCTACCTCGACTAGCGGGGACCCGGAGCAGTACTTC.